A selection of T cell receptor beta chains follows, all from one sample in a study of blood T cell repertoires in COVID-19. Produced via immunoSEQ multiplex PCR; TCRdb's table is partial and in-frame only. The data hold 100,000 or so clones, with around 86% observed a single time. The sequenced material came from peripheral blood. The source is a man older than 75 with acute or convalescent COVID-19. Each CDR3 is given with its conserved first and last residue. Fields, in order: V gene, CDR3 length, D gene, clone size, J gene, CDR3 protein, CDR3 DNA. The D gene is left open where the match is weak. Clone sizes are given selectively: once, few, many, or a class where the clone is expanded.

v_call: TRBV9; cdr3_length: 14; d_call: NA; clone_size: NA; j_call: TRBJ1-3; cdr3_aa: CASSAPGAGNTIYF; cdr3_nt: TGTGCCAGCAGCGCCCCCGGGGCTGGAAACACCATATATTTT
v_call: TRBV10-2; cdr3_length: 16; d_call: TRBD1; clone_size: NA; j_call: TRBJ2-6; cdr3_aa: CASATGKNSGANVLTF; cdr3_nt: TGCGCCAGTGCGACAGGGAAAAACTCTGGGGCCAACGTCCTGACTTTC
v_call: TRBV18; cdr3_length: 15; d_call: TRBD1; clone_size: NA; j_call: TRBJ2-7; cdr3_aa: CASSPRDSRTYEQYF; cdr3_nt: TGTGCCAGCTCACCCCGGGACAGTCGCACCTACGAGCAGTACTTC
v_call: TRBV24-1; cdr3_length: 15; d_call: TRBD1; clone_size: NA; j_call: TRBJ2-5; cdr3_aa: CATSGWDRGRETQYF; cdr3_nt: TGTGCCACCAGTGGGTGGGACAGGGGGCGAGAGACCCAGTACTTC
v_call: TRBV10-3; cdr3_length: 15; d_call: NA; clone_size: NA; j_call: TRBJ1-5; cdr3_aa: CAISSGQGTNQPQHF; cdr3_nt: TGTGCCATCAGTTCAGGGCAGGGAACAAATCAGCCCCAGCATTTT
v_call: TRBV4-1; cdr3_length: 15; d_call: NA; clone_size: NA; j_call: TRBJ2-7; cdr3_aa: CASSQGPGPVYEQYF; cdr3_nt: TGCGCCAGCAGCCAAGGTCCAGGGCCGGTGTACGAGCAGTACTTC
v_call: TRBV3-1/TRBV3-2; cdr3_length: 17; d_call: NA; clone_size: NA; j_call: TRBJ1-4; cdr3_aa: CASSQDPHFRGNEKLFF; cdr3_nt: TGTGCCAGCAGCCAAGATCCACATTTCCGTGGCAATGAAAAACTGTTTTTT
v_call: TRBV5-1; cdr3_length: 14; d_call: NA; clone_size: NA; j_call: TRBJ2-3; cdr3_aa: CASSLGQTSDTQYF; cdr3_nt: TGCGCCAGCAGCTTGGGGCAGACATCAGATACGCAGTATTTT
v_call: TRBV7-9; cdr3_length: 14; d_call: NA; clone_size: NA; j_call: TRBJ1-2; cdr3_aa: CASSPSGGDYGYTF; cdr3_nt: TGTGCCAGCAGCCCAAGTGGGGGGGACTATGGCTACACCTTC
v_call: TRBV18; cdr3_length: 19; d_call: TRBD2; clone_size: NA; j_call: TRBJ2-5; cdr3_aa: CASSPPLLGDGRAGETQYF; cdr3_nt: TGTGCCAGCTCACCACCACTACTAGGTGACGGGAGGGCCGGGGAGACCCAGTACTTC
v_call: TRBV19; cdr3_length: 15; d_call: NA; clone_size: NA; j_call: TRBJ1-5; cdr3_aa: CASSTSQGRNQPQHF; cdr3_nt: TGTGCCAGTAGCACCTCGCAGGGGCGCAATCAGCCCCAGCATTTT
v_call: TRBV6-6; cdr3_length: 16; d_call: TRBD1; clone_size: once; j_call: TRBJ1-5; cdr3_aa: CASSYRDRGLDQPQHF; cdr3_nt: TGTGCCAGCAGTTACCGGGACAGGGGGTTGGACCAGCCCCAGCATTTT
v_call: TRBV18; cdr3_length: 13; d_call: NA; clone_size: once; j_call: TRBJ2-2; cdr3_aa: CASSPQGTGELFF; cdr3_nt: TGTGCCAGCTCACCGCAGGGCACCGGGGAGCTGTTTTTT
v_call: TRBV28; cdr3_length: 15; d_call: NA; clone_size: NA; j_call: TRBJ2-1; cdr3_aa: CASSPRLSSYNEQFF; cdr3_nt: TGTGCCAGCAGTCCCCGACTAAGCTCCTACAATGAGCAGTTCTTC